The clone carrying this TCR beta chain was seen at least ten times. Its antigen is not known. The sample is drawn from a study of identical twins. Per germline, CDR1 SGHRS and CDR2 YFSETQ. The V gene lost 1 base and the J gene lost 9 bases, with 20 bases spanning the gap. CDR3 size: 16 residues. General observations from the study: It was out-of-frame TCR alpha sharing in monozygotic twins that models underestimated.

MiXCR, run by TCRdb on the 5' RACE reads, gives a single entry per CDR3 protein. The repertoire consists of hundreds of thousands of distinct CDR3 sequences, with around 7.5% occurring once and the leading ten covering roughly 1.5%. This sample also appeared in a second study, on yellow fever vaccine responses in identical twins.

This TCR was sampled from a woman in her late teens or twenties in good health. V gene TRBV5-1 combines with J gene TRBJ2-1; D gene ambiguous. Sequencing input: PBMCs. The CDR3 DNA follows: TGCGCCAGCAGCTTGAAAGAGCTAGTAGCCCTGGCTGAGCAGTTCTTC. Translation gives CASSLKELVALAEQFF.